This T cell receptor beta chain appears in the sequencing data of a study of blood T cell repertoires in COVID-19. Study overall: The analysed material was cDNA or gDNA that came from T cells, B-cell-depleted T cells, or PBMCs.

Authors' data handling: Reference gene primer amplification gave nucleated cell count estimates. Sequenced by immunoSEQ multiplex PCR; TCRdb stores in-frame clones only, minus some. Clone size and V and J calls were adopted from that table, with D and trimming inferred from the DNA. This table has about 190,000 clones, around nine tenths appearing once. The germline V gene has CDR1 MNHNS and CDR2 SASEGT. CDR3 size: 15 residues. The V and J ends lost 2 bases and 2 bases, in that order; junction bases with no gene match: 4. Sequencing was done on a sample of peripheral blood. The chain employs TRBV6-1 and TRBJ2-3; 7 nucleotides line up with TRBD2. The TCR comes from a woman in her thirties or forties who had recovered from COVID-19. The CDR3 here is CASSERDYNTDTQYF. CDR3 bases: TGTGCCAGCAGTGAACGGGACTATAACACAGATACGCAGTATTTT.